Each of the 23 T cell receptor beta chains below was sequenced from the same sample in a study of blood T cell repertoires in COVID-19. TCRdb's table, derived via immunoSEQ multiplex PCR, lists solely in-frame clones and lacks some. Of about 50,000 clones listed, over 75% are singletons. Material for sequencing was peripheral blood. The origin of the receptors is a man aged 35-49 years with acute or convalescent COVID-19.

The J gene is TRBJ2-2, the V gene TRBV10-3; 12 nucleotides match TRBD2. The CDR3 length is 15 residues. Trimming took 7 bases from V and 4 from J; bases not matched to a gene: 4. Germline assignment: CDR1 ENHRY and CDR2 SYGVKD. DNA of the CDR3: TGTGCCATCACTAGCGGGAGGGGGCCCACCGGGGAGCTGTTTTTT. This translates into CAITSGRGPTGELFF.

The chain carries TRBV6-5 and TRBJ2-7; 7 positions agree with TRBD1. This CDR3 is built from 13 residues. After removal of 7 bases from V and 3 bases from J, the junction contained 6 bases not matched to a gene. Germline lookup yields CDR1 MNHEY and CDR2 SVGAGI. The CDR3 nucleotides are TGTGCCAGCACATCCCGGACAGGCTACGAGCAGTACTTC. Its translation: CASTSRTGYEQYF.

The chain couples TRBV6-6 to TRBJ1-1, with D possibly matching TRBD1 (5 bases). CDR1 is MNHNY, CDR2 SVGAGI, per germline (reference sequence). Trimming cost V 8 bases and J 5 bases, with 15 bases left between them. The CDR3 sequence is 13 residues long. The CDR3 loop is CASGPGVRTEAFF. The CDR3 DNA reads TGTGCCAGCGGCCCGGGGGTACGGACTGAAGCTTTCTTT.

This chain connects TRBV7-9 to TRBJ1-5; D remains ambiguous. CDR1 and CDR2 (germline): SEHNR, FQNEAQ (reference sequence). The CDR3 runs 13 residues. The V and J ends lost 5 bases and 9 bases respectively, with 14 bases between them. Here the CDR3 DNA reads TGTGCCAGCAGCCTGAAGGCCGACACGCCCCAGCATTTT. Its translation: CASSLKADTPQHF.

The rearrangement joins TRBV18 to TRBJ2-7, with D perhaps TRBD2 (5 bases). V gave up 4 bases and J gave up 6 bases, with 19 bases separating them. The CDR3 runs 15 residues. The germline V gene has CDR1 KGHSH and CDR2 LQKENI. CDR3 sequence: CASSHNAGVKGEQYF. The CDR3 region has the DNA TGTGCCAGCTCACACAACGCCGGGGTGAAGGGCGAGCAGTACTTC.

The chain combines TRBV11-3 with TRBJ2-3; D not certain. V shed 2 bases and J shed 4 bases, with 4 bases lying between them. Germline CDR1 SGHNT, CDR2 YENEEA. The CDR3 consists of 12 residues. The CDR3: CASSLRSDTQYF. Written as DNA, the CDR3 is TGTGCCAGCAGCTTACGTTCAGATACGCAGTATTTT. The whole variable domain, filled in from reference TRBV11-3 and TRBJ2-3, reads EAGVVQSPRYKIIEKKQPVAFWCNPISGHNTLYWYLQNLGQGPELLIRYENEEAVDDSQLPKDRFSAERLKGVDSTLKIQPAELGDSAVYLCASSLRSDTQYFGPGTRLTVL.

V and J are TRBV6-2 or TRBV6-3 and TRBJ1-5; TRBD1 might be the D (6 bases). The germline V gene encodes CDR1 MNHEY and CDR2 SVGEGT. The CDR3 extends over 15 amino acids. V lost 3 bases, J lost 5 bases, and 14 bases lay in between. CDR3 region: CASSYSGQWDQPQHF. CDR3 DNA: TGTGCCAGCAGTTATTCCGGACAGTGGGATCAGCCCCAGCATTTT.

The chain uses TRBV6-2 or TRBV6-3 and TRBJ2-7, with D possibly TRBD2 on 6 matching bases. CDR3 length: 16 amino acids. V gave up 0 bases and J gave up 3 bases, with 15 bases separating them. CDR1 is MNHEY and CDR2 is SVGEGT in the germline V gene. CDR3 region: CASSYSKVRRDYEQYF. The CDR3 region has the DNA TGTGCCAGCAGTTACTCGAAAGTCAGGCGGGACTACGAGCAGTACTTC.

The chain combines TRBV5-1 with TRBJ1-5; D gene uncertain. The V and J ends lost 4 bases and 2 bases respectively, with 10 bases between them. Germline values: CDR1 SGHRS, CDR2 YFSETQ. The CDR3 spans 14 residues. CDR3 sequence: CASSRDGGNQPQHF. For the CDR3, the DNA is TGCGCCAGCAGCCGCGACGGAGGCAATCAGCCCCAGCATTTT.

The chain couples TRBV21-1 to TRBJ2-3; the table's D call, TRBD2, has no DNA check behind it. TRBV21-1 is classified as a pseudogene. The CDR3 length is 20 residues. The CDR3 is CASSKARLAGGRRVTDTQYF. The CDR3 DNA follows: TGTGCCAGCAGCAAGGCCCGACTAGCGGGAGGGAGAAGGGTGACAGATACGCAGTATTTT.

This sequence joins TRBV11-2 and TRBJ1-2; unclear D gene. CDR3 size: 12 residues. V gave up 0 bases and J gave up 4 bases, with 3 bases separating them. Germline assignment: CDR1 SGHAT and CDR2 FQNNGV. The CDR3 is CASSLDLYGYTF. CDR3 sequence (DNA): TGTGCCAGCAGCTTAGACCTCTATGGCTACACCTTC.

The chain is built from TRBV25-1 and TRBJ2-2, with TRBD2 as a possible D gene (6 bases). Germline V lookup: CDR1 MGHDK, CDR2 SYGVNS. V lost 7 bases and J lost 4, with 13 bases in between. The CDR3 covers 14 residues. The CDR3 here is CASKRRDFTGELFF. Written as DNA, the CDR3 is TGTGCCAGCAAAAGGCGGGACTTCACCGGGGAGCTGTTTTTT.

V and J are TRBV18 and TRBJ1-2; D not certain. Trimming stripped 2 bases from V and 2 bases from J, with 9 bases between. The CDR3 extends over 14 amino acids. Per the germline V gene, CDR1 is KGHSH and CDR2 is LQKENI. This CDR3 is CASSPSAGNYGYTF. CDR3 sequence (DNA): TGTGCCAGCTCACCATCGGCGGGAAACTATGGCTACACCTTC.

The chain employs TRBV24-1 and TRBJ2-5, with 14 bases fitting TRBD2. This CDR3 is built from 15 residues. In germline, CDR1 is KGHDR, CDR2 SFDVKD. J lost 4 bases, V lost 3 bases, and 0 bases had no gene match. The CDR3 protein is CATSDGTSGRETQYF. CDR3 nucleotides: TGTGCCACCAGTGATGGGACTAGCGGGAGAGAGACCCAGTACTTC.

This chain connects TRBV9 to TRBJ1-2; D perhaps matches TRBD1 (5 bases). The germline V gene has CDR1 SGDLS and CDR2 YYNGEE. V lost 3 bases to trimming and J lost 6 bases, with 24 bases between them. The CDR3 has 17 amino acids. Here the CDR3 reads CASSATASRGAGHGYTF. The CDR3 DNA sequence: TGTGCCAGCAGCGCAACAGCTTCCCGCGGGGCCGGGCATGGCTACACCTTC.

CDR3 bases: TGCGCCAGCAGCTTATACTTGGGACAGTCTAATGAAAAACTGTTTTTT. Residues: CASSLYLGQSNEKLFF. This chain connects TRBV5-1 to TRBJ1-4, with 7 bases that match TRBD1. The V gene end was trimmed by 2 bases and the J gene end by 3 bases; junction bases not matched to a gene: 7. From germline, CDR1 is SGHRS and CDR2 YFSETQ. The CDR3 is made up of 16 amino acids.

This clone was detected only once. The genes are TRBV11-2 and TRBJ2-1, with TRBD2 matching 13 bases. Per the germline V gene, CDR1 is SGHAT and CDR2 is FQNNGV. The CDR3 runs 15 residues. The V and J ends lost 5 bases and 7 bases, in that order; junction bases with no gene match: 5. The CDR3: CASSVLAGGPNEQFF. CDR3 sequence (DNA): TGTGCCAGCAGCGTACTAGCGGGAGGGCCTAATGAGCAGTTCTTC.

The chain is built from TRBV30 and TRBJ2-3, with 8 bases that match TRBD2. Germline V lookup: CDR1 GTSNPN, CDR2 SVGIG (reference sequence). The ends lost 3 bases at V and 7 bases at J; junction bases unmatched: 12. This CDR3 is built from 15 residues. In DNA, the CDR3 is TGTGCCTGGAGGCCGAGCGGGAGTTTTCGAAATACGCAGTATTTT. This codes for CAWRPSGSFRNTQYF.

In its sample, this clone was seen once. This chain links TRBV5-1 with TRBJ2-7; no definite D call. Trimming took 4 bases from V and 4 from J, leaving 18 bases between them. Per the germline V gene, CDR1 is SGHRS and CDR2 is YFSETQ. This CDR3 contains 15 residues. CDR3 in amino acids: CASSLAGSQVYEQYF. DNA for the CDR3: TGCGCCAGCAGCCTGGCAGGCTCGCAAGTGTACGAGCAGTACTTC.

CDR3: CASGLVGGAEQYF. In DNA, the CDR3 is TGTGCTAGTGGTTTAGTGGGGGGGGCTGAGCAGTACTTC. The chain is built from TRBV12-5 and TRBJ2-7, with D maybe TRBD2 (7 bases). The germline CDR1 and CDR2 sequences are LGHNT and FRNRAP. The CDR3 consists of 13 residues. Trimming shortened V by 3 bases and J by 7 bases, and 13 bases separated the two germline ends.

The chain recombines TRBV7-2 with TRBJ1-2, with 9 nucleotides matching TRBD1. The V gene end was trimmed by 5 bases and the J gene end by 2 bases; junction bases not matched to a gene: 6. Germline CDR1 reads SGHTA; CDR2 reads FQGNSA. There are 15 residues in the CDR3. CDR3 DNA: TGTGCCAGCAGCCCAAGACAGGGGGGGAACTATGGCTACACCTTC. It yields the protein CASSPRQGGNYGYTF. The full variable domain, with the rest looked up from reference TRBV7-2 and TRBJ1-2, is GAGVSQSPSNKVTEKGKDVELRCDPISGHTALYWYRQSLGQGLEFLIYFQGNSAPDKSGLPSDRFSAERTGGSVSTLTIQRTQQEDSAVYLCASSPRQGGNYGYTFGSGTRLTVV.

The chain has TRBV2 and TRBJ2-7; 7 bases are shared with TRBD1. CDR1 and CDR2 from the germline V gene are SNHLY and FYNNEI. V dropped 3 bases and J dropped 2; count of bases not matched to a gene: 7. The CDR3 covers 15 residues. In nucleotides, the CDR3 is TGTGCCAGCAGTGATTCCGGGACAGCCACCTACGAGCAGTACTTC. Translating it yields CASSDSGTATYEQYF.

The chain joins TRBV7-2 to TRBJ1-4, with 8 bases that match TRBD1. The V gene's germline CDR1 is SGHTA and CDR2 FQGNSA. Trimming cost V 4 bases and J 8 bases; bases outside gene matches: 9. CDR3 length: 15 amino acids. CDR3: CASSSSRQGYEKLFF. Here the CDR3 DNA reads TGTGCCAGCAGCTCAAGCCGACAGGGGTACGAAAAACTGTTTTTT.